The following is a TCR beta chain sequence with its context. This record belongs to a study of OX40 agonist ivuxolimab in advanced cancers. TCRdb's copy holds only in-frame clones and misses some; the assay was immunoSEQ multiplex PCR. The sample consists of about 79,000 clones, 70% to 90% of them appearing once. The sample here was CD4+ or CD8+ T cells sorted from blood, taken in a trial of the OX40 agonist ivuxolimab. The receptor was derived from an adult with an advanced solid tumor such as melanoma, head and neck, liver or kidney cancer.

This CDR3 is CASSQSCRGLLGEYF. The DNA of the CDR3 is TGCGCCAGCAGTCAATCTTGCCGGGGACTCCTAGGCGAGTACTTC. This chain joins TRBV23-1 and TRBJ2-7; tentatively, D is TRBD2 (6 bases). TRBV23-1 belongs to the ORF category, with a function that is uncertain. This CDR3 is built from 15 residues. Trimming left V 0 bases short and J 11 bases short, with 20 bases between.